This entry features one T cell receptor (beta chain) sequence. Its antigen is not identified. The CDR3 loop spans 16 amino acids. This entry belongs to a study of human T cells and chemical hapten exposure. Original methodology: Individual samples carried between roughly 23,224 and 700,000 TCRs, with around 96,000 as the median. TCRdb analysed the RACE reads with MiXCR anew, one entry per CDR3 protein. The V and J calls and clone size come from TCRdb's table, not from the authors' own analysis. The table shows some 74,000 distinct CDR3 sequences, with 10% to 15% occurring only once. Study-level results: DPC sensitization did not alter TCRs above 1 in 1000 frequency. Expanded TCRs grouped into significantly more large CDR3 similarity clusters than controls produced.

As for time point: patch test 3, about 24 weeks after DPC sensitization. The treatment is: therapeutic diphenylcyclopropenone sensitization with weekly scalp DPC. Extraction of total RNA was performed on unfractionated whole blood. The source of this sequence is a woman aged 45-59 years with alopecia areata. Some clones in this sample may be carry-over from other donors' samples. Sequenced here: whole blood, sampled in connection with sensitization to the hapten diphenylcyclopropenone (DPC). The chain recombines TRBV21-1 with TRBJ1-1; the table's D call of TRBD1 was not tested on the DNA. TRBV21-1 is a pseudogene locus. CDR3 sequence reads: CASSNNIPEDRLEAFF. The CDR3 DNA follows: TGTGCCAGCAGCAACAACATTCCTGAGGACAGGCTTGAAGCTTTCTTT.